Each of the 19 T cell receptor beta chains below was sequenced from the same sample in a study of regulatory and conventional T cells in RAG deficiency. Genomic DNA came from blood conventional CD4+ T cells gated CD25-low CD127-high. Sequencing used immunoSEQ multiplex PCR; TCRdb keeps in-frame clones, though not all of them. The table lists tens of thousands of clones, around 94% of them singletons, with around 0.73% in the top ten. These data were likewise used in another study, on regulatory T cells. From that second work: The primer mix had 52 TRBV and 13 TRBJ primers.

The specimen was CD4+ T cells sorted from blood. Source of these receptors: a human donor in good health.

V gene TRBV10-3 combines with J gene TRBJ1-3; weak D call: TRBD1 (5 bases). There are 14 residues in the CDR3. V was clipped by 6 bases and J by 0 bases, with 9 bases between them. Germline-derived CDR1 and CDR2 are ENHRY and SYGVKD. CDR3 sequence (DNA): TGTGCCATCAGGCCGGGGGACTCTGGAAACACCATATATTTT. Translating gives CAIRPGDSGNTIYF.

This clone has just one count. The gene calls are TRBV13 and TRBJ1-1, with D hard to call. V was shortened by 0 bases and J by 5 bases, with 13 bases between the two germline ends. CDR3 length: 15 amino acids. Germline CDR1 and CDR2: PRHDT and FYEKMQ (reference sequence). The CDR3 nucleotides read TGTGCCAGCAGCTTAGGAAACGCAAGAAGGACTGAAGCTTTCTTT. This gives the protein CASSLGNARRTEAFF.

The chain combines TRBV19 with TRBJ2-7; 9 bases fit TRBD1. Germline V gene data show CDR1 as LNHDA and CDR2 as SQIVND (reference sequence). This CDR3 comprises 14 residues. V dropped 3 bases and J dropped 7; count of bases not matched to a gene: 7. The CDR3 sequence: CASSMTGGMGEQYF. CDR3 sequence (DNA): TGTGCCAGTAGTATGACAGGGGGAATGGGAGAGCAGTACTTC.

The J gene is TRBJ1-1, the V gene TRBV7-3; D not resolved. V was shortened by 5 bases and J by 3 bases, with 13 bases between the two germline ends. This CDR3 comprises 14 residues. Germline V lookup: CDR1 SGHTA, CDR2 FQGTGA. In nucleotides, the CDR3 is TGTGCCAGCAGCCTAAGTGGGTTAGACACTGAAGCTTTCTTT. This encodes CASSLSGLDTEAFF.

The chain couples TRBV6-6 to TRBJ1-5, with D hard to call. V was pared by 2 bases and J by 9 bases, with 5 bases between. CDR1 is MNHNY and CDR2 is SVGAGI in the germline V gene (reference sequence). There are 11 residues in the CDR3. The CDR3 here is CASSYDGPQHF. The CDR3 nucleotides are TGTGCCAGCAGTTACGATGGGCCCCAGCATTTT.

This chain joins TRBV5-8 and TRBJ2-1; D gene uncertain. V lost 2 bases to trimming and J lost 4 bases, with 16 bases between them. In germline, CDR1 is SGHTS, CDR2 YDEGEE. The CDR3 runs 16 residues. The CDR3 DNA is TGTGCCAGCAGCTTAATGGGTGACGGAATTTACAATGAGCAGTTCTTC. Translating gives CASSLMGDGIYNEQFF.

This clone was seen once. The rearrangement links TRBV5-6 to TRBJ2-3, with TRBD2 matching over 9 bases. The trim removed 1 base at V and 1 base at J, leaving 7 bases unmatched. The CDR3 consists of 17 residues. CDR1 is SGHDT and CDR2 is YYEEEE in the germline V gene. The CDR3 coding sequence is TGTGCCAGCAGCTTGACGGCGGGGGGGCGAGGCACAGATACGCAGTATTTT. It specifies CASSLTAGGRGTDTQYF.

V and J are TRBV9 and TRBJ2-3; 12 bases map to TRBD2. The CDR3 is made up of 17 amino acids. Germline V CDR1 and CDR2: SGDLS, YYNGEE. The J segment lost 1 base and the V segment lost 3 bases, leaving 6 bases of the junction unmatched. The CDR3 DNA sequence: TGTGCCAGCAGCGGACTAGCGGGAGTCACTGGCACAGATACGCAGTATTTT. Its translation is CASSGLAGVTGTDTQYF.

The chain couples TRBV5-1 to TRBJ2-2, with 12 bases fitting TRBD2. V trimming: 4 bases; J trimming: 5 bases; junction bases outside the gene matches: 0. The CDR3 has 14 amino acids. Germline assignment: CDR1 SGHRS and CDR2 YFSETQ. Written as DNA, the CDR3 is TGCGCCAGCAGCACTAGCGGGGGGACCGGGGAGCTGTTTTTT. It is translated as CASSTSGGTGELFF.

The chain couples TRBV29-1 to TRBJ1-5, with D tentatively TRBD1 (5 bases). The V end was cut by 4 bases, the J end by 5 bases, with 24 bases between. The germline V gene encodes CDR1 SQVTM and CDR2 ANQGSEA. The CDR3 has 17 residues. CDR3 in amino acids: CSVGGGAAGRIYQPQHF. The CDR3 region has the DNA TGCAGCGTTGGGGGGGGAGCTGCGGGACGCATTTATCAGCCCCAGCATTTT.

This chain connects TRBV28 to TRBJ2-1; 7 positions agree with TRBD1. The V gene's germline CDR1 is MDHEN and CDR2 SYDVKM. The CDR3 covers 15 residues. The junction had 7 bases not matched to a gene; V was cut back by 1 base and J by 7 bases. CDR3 region: CASSLSPTGRNEQFF. CDR3 in DNA: TGTGCCAGCAGTTTATCGCCGACAGGGCGGAATGAGCAGTTCTTC. Complete variable domain (other parts from reference TRBV28 and TRBJ2-1): DVKVTQSSRYLVKRTGEKVFLECVQDMDHENMFWYRQDPGLGLRLIYFSYDVKMKEKGDIPEGYSVSREKKERFSLILESASTNQTSMYLCASSLSPTGRNEQFFGPGTRLTVL.

This clone was seen a few times. This chain connects TRBV6-5 to TRBJ1-2; 9 bases are shared with TRBD1. Per the germline V gene, CDR1 is MNHEY and CDR2 is SVGAGI. After removal of 3 bases from V and 6 bases from J, the junction contained 2 bases not matched to a gene. The CDR3 spans 13 residues. The CDR3 is CASSYNRGHGYTF. The CDR3 nucleotides are TGTGCCAGCAGTTATAACAGGGGGCATGGCTACACCTTC.

DNA of the CDR3: TGTGCCAGTAGTACCCACGGGGCAGGGAAATCTAGGGGTGAGCAGTTCTTC. Translating gives CASSTHGAGKSRGEQFF. The chain carries TRBV19 and TRBJ2-1; the D gene could be TRBD1 or TRBD2 (5 bases each). V was pared by 4 bases and J by 9 bases, with 25 bases between. The CDR3 extends over 17 amino acids. Germline-derived CDR1 and CDR2 are LNHDA and SQIVND (reference sequence).

The gene calls are TRBV19 and TRBJ2-3, with TRBD1 identical over 7 bases. The V and J ends lost 5 bases and 2 bases, in that order; junction bases with no gene match: 7. The CDR3 has 15 residues. From germline, CDR1 is LNHDA and CDR2 SQIVND (reference sequence). The CDR3 protein is CASSEGTAVTDTQYF. The CDR3 DNA sequence: TGTGCCAGTAGTGAAGGGACAGCCGTCACAGATACGCAGTATTTT.

This clone appeared a single time. The chain combines TRBV5-5 with TRBJ1-5, with 12 bases identical to TRBD1. The CDR3 is 15 residues long. Losses at the gene ends were 4 bases for V and 5 bases for J; bases not matched to a gene: 4. Per the germline V gene, CDR1 is SGHKS and CDR2 is YYEKEE (reference sequence). CDR3 in DNA: TGTGCCAGCAGCCGGGGACAGGGGGCTTATCAGCCCCAGCATTTT. Its translation is CASSRGQGAYQPQHF.

This rearrangement joins TRBV9 to TRBJ1-3; D may be TRBD1 (5 bases). There are 15 residues in the CDR3. Germline values: CDR1 SGDLS, CDR2 YYNGEE. V gave up 2 bases and J gave up 0 bases, with 9 bases separating them. CDR3 DNA: TGTGCCAGCAGCGTCCTTGACAGCTCTGGAAACACCATATATTTT. It codes for CASSVLDSSGNTIYF.

This clone has a single count. The V gene is TRBV6-1, the J gene TRBJ1-1, with 10 bases matching TRBD1. After removal of 6 bases from V and 7 bases from J, the junction contained 8 bases not matched to a gene. This CDR3 region has 14 residues. Germline CDR1 MNHNS, CDR2 SASEGT. This chain's CDR3 is CASSRDRGRLEAFF. DNA of the CDR3: TGTGCCAGCAGCCGGGACAGGGGACGCCTTGAAGCTTTCTTT.

In this sample, this clone turned up a few times. The rearrangement joins TRBV5-1 to TRBJ2-2; 11 nucleotides agree with TRBD2. From germline, CDR1 is SGHRS and CDR2 YFSETQ. The ends lost 3 bases at V and 5 bases at J; junction bases unmatched: 9. This CDR3 has 17 residues. DNA of the CDR3: TGCGCCAGCAGCTGGGGGCAACTAGCGGGAGTGACCGGGGAGCTGTTTTTT. Protein sequence: CASSWGQLAGVTGELFF.

This chain connects TRBV19 to TRBJ1-5, with D perhaps matching TRBD1 (5 bases). The CDR3 totals 13 residues. V shed 7 bases and J shed 5 bases, with 12 bases lying between them. Germline V gene sequence: CDR1 LNHDA, CDR2 SQIVND (reference sequence). The CDR3 DNA is TGTGCCAGTACCATGGGACGGTATCAGCCCCAGCATTTT. This gives the protein CASTMGRYQPQHF. The entire variable domain, with the rest obtained from reference TRBV19 and TRBJ1-5, is as follows: DGGITQSPKYLFRKEGQNVTLSCEQNLNHDAMYWYRQDPGQGLRLIYYSQIVNDFQKGDIAEGYSVSREKKESFPLTVTSAQKNPTAFYLCASTMGRYQPQHFGDGTRLSIL.